These 24 T cell receptor beta chains originate from one sample sequenced in a study of beta chain features in type 1 diabetes. Findings and limits, study-wide: When Type 1 diabetes patients were examined, their TCRB CDR3s proved moderately but significantly shorter in all four CD4+ subsets.

No antigens are known for them. Sequenced material consisted of expressed TCRB transcripts (all of the isolated RNA was reverse transcribed). Assay: immunoSEQ multiplex PCR; the TCRdb copy retains only in-frame clones and omits some. The sample lists 200,000 to 250,000 clones; approximately 15% were seen once. The sequencing sample was made of naive CD4+ T cells from blood. Source of these receptors: a man aged 25-40 years with type 1 diabetes.

This clone was seen once. V and J are TRBV10-3 and TRBJ2-2, with 14 bases aligning to TRBD2. Trimming at V came to 6 bases and at J to 5 bases, leaving 8 bases not matched to a gene. Germline lookup yields CDR1 ENHRY and CDR2 SYGVKD. The length of the CDR3 is 17 residues. CDR3 coding DNA: TGTGCCATCAGCCCCGGGACTAGCGGGAGTGGGACCGGGGAGCTGTTTTTT. The encoded protein is CAISPGTSGSGTGELFF.

This clone was counted a few times. The chain uses TRBV5-1 and TRBJ2-5, with 8 bases lining up with TRBD1. Germline V lookup: CDR1 SGHRS, CDR2 YFSETQ. The V segment lost 6 bases and the J segment 1 base; nucleotides outside the gene matches: 8. The CDR3 is made up of 15 amino acids. CDR3 residues: CASNPGGRGQETQYF. The CDR3 nucleotides are TGCGCCAGCAACCCAGGGGGCAGGGGCCAAGAGACCCAGTACTTC.

This clone was recorded a few times. The chain is built from TRBV6-1 and TRBJ2-5; 8 bases map to TRBD2. The germline V gene has CDR1 MNHNS and CDR2 SASEGT. The CDR3 loop spans 16 amino acids. V lost 2 bases and J lost 1; bases outside the gene matches: 6. The CDR3 coding sequence is TGTGCCAGCAGTGAACAATCGCGGGGGGCCCAAGAGACCCAGTACTTC. It yields the protein CASSEQSRGAQETQYF.

This chain joins TRBV7-9 and TRBJ1-2, with 12 bases that match TRBD1. Germline values: CDR1 SEHNR, CDR2 FQNEAQ (reference sequence). After removal of 5 bases from V and 7 bases from J, the junction contained 5 bases not matched to a gene. The CDR3 has 14 residues. CDR3 protein: CASSPGQGAVGYTF. CDR3 bases: TGTGCCAGCAGCCCGGGACAGGGGGCTGTTGGCTACACCTTC.

The chain recombines TRBV5-4 with TRBJ2-2; the D is unclear. The CDR3 has 15 residues. The V end lost 3 bases, the J end lost 0 bases, and 9 bases lay between the germline ends. Germline V CDR1 and CDR2: SGHNT, YYREEE (reference sequence). The chain's CDR3 is CASSWSAANTGELFF. CDR3 nucleotides: TGTGCCAGCAGCTGGAGTGCGGCGAACACCGGGGAGCTGTTTTTT.

The sample holds a few counts of this clone. The chain joins TRBV12-5 to TRBJ2-1; 10 nucleotides match TRBD2. CDR3 size: 16 residues. Germline CDR1 LGHNT, CDR2 FRNRAP. Trimming cost V 1 base and J 0 bases; bases outside gene matches: 0. CDR3 bases: TGTGCTAGTGGTTTGGCTAGCGGGAGCTCCTACAATGAGCAGTTCTTC. As protein: CASGLASGSSYNEQFF.

The chain joins TRBV6-5 to TRBJ1-4, with TRBD1 as a possible D gene (6 bases). Germline loops: CDR1 MNHEY, CDR2 SVGAGI. This CDR3 has 14 amino acids. V was clipped by 7 bases and J by 2 bases, with 11 bases between them. As DNA, the CDR3 is TGTGCCAGCAACGGGGGGCGCACTAATGAAAAACTGTTTTTT. It translates to CASNGGRTNEKLFF.

This clone was seen only a few times. V and J are TRBV7-9 and TRBJ1-4; no firm D call. This CDR3 has 12 residues. Germline CDR1 SEHNR, CDR2 FQNEAQ (reference sequence). Trimming left V 8 bases short and J 8 bases short, with 12 bases between. The CDR3, as DNA: TGTGCCAGCGGCTCGGGGTACGAAAAACTGTTTTTT. Residues: CASGSGYEKLFF.

This clone was seen only a few times. This chain links TRBV21-1 with TRBJ2-3; the table calls TRBD2, which could not be checked here. TRBV21-1 is assigned pseudogene status. This CDR3 is 16 amino acids long. CDR3 coding DNA: TGTGCCAGCCCCGCTAGCGGGAGATGGCGCACAGATACGCAGTATTTT. This gives the protein CASPASGRWRTDTQYF.

This clone was counted only a few times. The chain is built from TRBV13 and TRBJ1-1; 7 positions match TRBD1. The CDR3 covers 17 residues. J gave up 4 bases and V 5 bases, and 16 bases lay outside the gene matches. The germline V gene has CDR1 PRHDT and CDR2 FYEKMQ (reference sequence). CDR3 DNA: TGTGCCAGCAGCCCCGAGACAGGGTTGAGAATGGGCACTGAAGCTTTCTTT. Translation gives CASSPETGLRMGTEAFF.

This rearrangement joins TRBV19 to TRBJ2-3; D possibly corresponds to TRBD2 (7 bases). The CDR3 runs to 16 residues. Germline V gene data show CDR1 as LNHDA and CDR2 as SQIVND (reference sequence). V shed 3 bases and J shed 4 bases, with 17 bases lying between them. The CDR3 spells CASSIPGAGVADTQYF. In DNA form, the CDR3 reads TGTGCCAGTAGTATCCCGGGGGCGGGAGTAGCAGATACGCAGTATTTT.

This chain connects TRBV30 to TRBJ2-7; D might be TRBD1 (7 bases). The ends were cut back, 3 bases at V and 7 bases at J, with 13 bases in the middle. The CDR3 length is 12 residues. Per the germline V gene, CDR1 is GTSNPN and CDR2 is SVGIG (reference sequence). The DNA for the CDR3 is TGTGCCTGGAGCGGACAGGCGGGGGAGCAGTACTTC. Its translation is CAWSGQAGEQYF.

This clone was seen a handful of times. This chain joins TRBV11-3 and TRBJ2-6, with D perhaps matching TRBD1 (6 bases). V dropped 1 base and J dropped 0 bases, with 7 bases sitting between them. Germline CDR1 is SGHNT and CDR2 is YENEEA. The CDR3 has 16 amino acids. CDR3 sequence (DNA): TGTGCCAGCAGCTTAGGGGGGCGCTCTGGGGCCAACGTCCTGACTTTC. This gives the protein CASSLGGRSGANVLTF.

This clone was picked up a small number of times. This rearrangement joins TRBV30 to TRBJ2-5, with D unresolved. This CDR3 is built from 12 residues. Germline V gene data show CDR1 as GTSNPN and CDR2 as SVGIG (reference sequence). V was shortened by 4 bases and J by 2 bases, with 8 bases between the two germline ends. The CDR3 sequence: CAWNGGQETQYF. The CDR3, as DNA: TGTGCCTGGAACGGCGGACAAGAGACCCAGTACTTC.

This clone was counted a few times. The chain joins TRBV7-2 to TRBJ1-2, with 7 bases aligning to TRBD1. Trimming removed 3 bases from V and 5 bases from J; junction bases left unmatched: 12. Germline CDR1 and CDR2: SGHTA and FQGNSA. The CDR3 extends over 16 amino acids. In DNA form, the CDR3 reads TGTGCCAGCAGCTTTCTACGACAGGGTGGGGGGTATGGCTACACCTTC. It codes for CASSFLRQGGGYGYTF.

The chain recombines TRBV7-9 with TRBJ2-5; D is possibly TRBD1 (5 bases). V gave up 1 base and J gave up 2 bases, with 11 bases separating them. CDR1 and CDR2 (germline): SEHNR, FQNEAQ (reference sequence). CDR3 length equals 15 residues. The CDR3 region has the DNA TGTGCCAGCAGCTTAGAGGCTAGGGGTCAAGAGACCCAGTACTTC. It encodes CASSLEARGQETQYF. Drawing the rest from reference TRBV7-9 and TRBJ2-5, the complete variable domain is DTGVSQNPRHKITKRGQNVTFRCDPISEHNRLYWYRQTLGQGPEFLTYFQNEAQLEKSRLLSDRFSAERPKGSFSTLEIQRTEQGDSAMYLCASSLEARGQETQYFGPGTRLLVL.

This rearrangement joins TRBV11-2 to TRBJ2-4; 7 nucleotides line up with TRBD1. There are 15 residues in the CDR3. CDR1 SGHAT and CDR2 FQNNGV come from the germline V gene. The V segment lost 1 base and the J segment 1 base; nucleotides outside the gene matches: 1. CDR3 region: CASSLGGQAKNIQYF. For the CDR3, the DNA is TGTGCCAGCAGCTTAGGGGGACAGGCCAAAAACATTCAGTACTTC.

The V and J genes are TRBV7-9 and TRBJ2-5, with TRBD2 as a possible D gene (5 bases). Looked up from germline, CDR1 is SEHNR and CDR2 is FQNEAQ (reference sequence). V was shortened by 5 bases and J by 4 bases, with 14 bases between the two germline ends. The CDR3 runs to 14 residues. The CDR3 nucleotides are TGTGCCAGCAGCACCGTAGCGAGAGTAGAGACCCAGTACTTC. Translation gives CASSTVARVETQYF.

This clone has a handful of counts. This chain links TRBV28 with TRBJ1-2, with 7 bases fitting TRBD1. The J segment lost 1 base and the V segment lost 5 bases, leaving 4 bases of the junction unmatched. CDR3 size: 14 residues. The germline CDR1 and CDR2 sequences are MDHEN and SYDVKM. CDR3 DNA: TGTGCCAGCAGTCTCGGACAGGTTAACTATGGCTACACCTTC. Encoded protein: CASSLGQVNYGYTF.

The CDR3 coding sequence is TGTGCCAGCAGCCTTACGGGACACCCAACTAGCACAGATACGCAGTATTTT. Translating it yields CASSLTGHPTSTDTQYF. The chain couples TRBV7-9 to TRBJ2-3, with D possibly being TRBD1 (6 bases). The CDR3 runs to 17 residues. Germline V gives CDR1 SEHNR, CDR2 FQNEAQ (reference sequence). V was trimmed by 5 bases and J by 0 bases, leaving 18 bases between them.

A word on this clone: An end of the junction differs from the germline gene, which may be a read error. The chain employs TRBV7-9 and TRBJ2-1, with D maybe TRBD2 (6 bases). This CDR3 contains 15 residues. Germline assignment: CDR1 SEHNR and CDR2 FQNEAQ (reference sequence). The CDR3 DNA sequence: TGTGCCAGCAGTTTAGCGGAGACAGTCTACAATGAGCAGTTCTTC. Translation: CASSLAETVYNEQFF.

The chain links TRBV7-9 to TRBJ1-5; perhaps TRBD1 as D (6 bases). Trimming removed 3 bases at V and 3 bases at J, with 9 bases between. CDR1 is SEHNR, CDR2 FQNEAQ, per germline (reference sequence). The CDR3 extends over 14 amino acids. CDR3 region: CASSFLGANQPQHF. CDR3 DNA: TGTGCCAGCAGCTTTCTGGGGGCCAATCAGCCCCAGCATTTT.

The chain recombines TRBV9 with TRBJ2-3; 9 nucleotides line up with TRBD1. With V trimmed by 4 bases and J by 2 bases, 8 bases remained unmatched. There are 16 residues in the CDR3. Looked up from germline, CDR1 is SGDLS and CDR2 is YYNGEE. CDR3 sequence: CASSIGTGKSTDTQYF. CDR3 in DNA: TGTGCCAGCAGCATAGGGACAGGGAAATCCACAGATACGCAGTATTTT.

The chain uses TRBV5-6 and TRBJ2-3, with D uncertain. Trimming cost V 4 bases and J 3 bases, with 3 bases left between them. Per the germline V gene, CDR1 is SGHDT and CDR2 is YYEEEE. This CDR3 spans 11 amino acids. The chain's CDR3 is CASSQTDTQYF. Written as DNA, the CDR3 is TGTGCCAGCAGCCAAACAGATACGCAGTATTTT.